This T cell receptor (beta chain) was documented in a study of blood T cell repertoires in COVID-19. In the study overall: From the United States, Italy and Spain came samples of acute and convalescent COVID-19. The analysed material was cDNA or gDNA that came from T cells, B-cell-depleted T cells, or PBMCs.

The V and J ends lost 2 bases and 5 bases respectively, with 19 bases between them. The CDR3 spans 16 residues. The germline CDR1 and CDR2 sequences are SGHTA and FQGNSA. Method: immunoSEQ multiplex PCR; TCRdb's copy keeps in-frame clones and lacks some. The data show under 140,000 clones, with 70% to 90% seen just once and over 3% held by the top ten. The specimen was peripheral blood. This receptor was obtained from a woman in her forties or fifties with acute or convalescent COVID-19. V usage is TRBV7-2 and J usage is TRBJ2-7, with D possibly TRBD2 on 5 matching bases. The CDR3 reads CASSLSPSGRMNEQYF. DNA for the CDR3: TGTGCCAGCAGCTTATCTCCCAGCGGTAGGATGAACGAGCAGTACTTC. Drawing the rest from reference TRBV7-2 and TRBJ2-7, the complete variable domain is GAGVSQSPSNKVTEKGKDVELRCDPISGHTALYWYRQSLGQGLEFLIYFQGNSAPDKSGLPSDRFSAERTGGSVSTLTIQRTQQEDSAVYLCASSLSPSGRMNEQYFGPGTRLTVT.